The clone carrying this TCR beta chain turned up a few times. How the authors handled the data: Amplification from reference gene primers served as the basis for estimated nucleated cell counts. Data came from immunoSEQ multiplex PCR; TCRdb stores just in-frame clones and leaves some out. That table supplies the V and J calls and clone size; D and trimming were determined from the DNA. The table records roughly 36,000 clones, 85% to 95% of them present only once. The data derive from a study of blood T cell repertoires in COVID-19. Study summary: Spain, Italy and the United States supplied samples that represented acute and convalescent COVID-19. Nucleic acid was either cDNA or gDNA, and it came from T cells, B-cell-depleted T cells, or PBMCs.

The CDR3 runs 13 residues. V shed 3 bases and J shed 6 bases, with 9 bases lying between them. This TCR was sampled from a human donor with active COVID-19. The donor label of this sample is uncertain. Sequenced: peripheral blood. The V and J genes are TRBV12-3 or TRBV12-4 and TRBJ1-5, with D perhaps matching TRBD1 (6 bases). CDR3: CASSFAGVQPQHF. DNA for the CDR3: TGTGCCAGCAGTTTCGCAGGGGTTCAGCCCCAGCATTTT.